This TCR beta chain is drawn from a study of blood T cell repertoires in COVID-19. Study context: Sources were T cells, B-cell-depleted T cells, or PBMCs; the material itself was cDNA or gDNA.

The authors' processing: For nucleated cells, counts were estimated from reference gene primer amplification. The repertoire was sequenced with immunoSEQ multiplex PCR; TCRdb's copy has only in-frame clones and lacks some. V and J calls plus clone size are reproduced from that table; the DNA served to infer D and trimming. The sample has some 260,000 clones; around 90% are singletons. The J segment lost 8 bases and the V segment lost 0 bases, leaving 5 bases of the junction unmatched. This CDR3 has 15 amino acids. CDR1 and CDR2 from the germline V gene are SGHTA and FQGTGA. The rearrangement joins TRBV7-3 to TRBJ2-1; 9 nucleotides line up with TRBD1. The material sequenced was peripheral blood. This receptor was obtained from a man in his late teens or twenties with active or convalescent COVID-19. CDR3 DNA: TGTGCCAGCAGCTTAACGGGGACAGGGAAGTATGAGCAGTTCTTC. Protein sequence: CASSLTGTGKYEQFF. Full variable domain (outside the CDR3, taken from reference TRBV7-3 and TRBJ2-1): GAGVSQTPSNKVTEKGKYVELRCDPISGHTALYWYRQSLGQGPEFLIYFQGTGAADDSGLPNDRFFAVRPEGSVSTLKIQRTERGDSAVYLCASSLTGTGKYEQFFGPGTRLTVL.